Below are 19 T cell receptor beta chains sequenced from a single sample in a study of T cells in Graves' hyperthyroidism and ophthalmopathy (dated by TCRdb to the late 2010s). Libraries were built with multiplex PCR. The reads were generated on an Illumina HiSeq 2000. The TCR beta CDR3 regions were amplified from the RNA transcripts. The first round of RT-PCR for the TCR CDR3 was performed with the HTBI primer set and the Qiagen OneStep RT-PCR kit. Using fastp at Q25 and MiXCR, TCRdb reprocessed the public reads and kept productive beta chains. Every entry covers one CDR3 protein and lists the most common genes and DNA from its rows. This sample holds roughly 380,000 distinct CDR3 sequences; about 18% were observed only once. The ten largest clones add up to about 3.7% of the sample. The sequencing sample was made of blood. The receptors were gathered from a woman aged 18-29 years with Graves' hyperthyroidism.

This clonotype was counted many times. This chain connects TRBV6-5 to TRBJ2-7; 9 nucleotides agree with TRBD2. The germline CDR1 and CDR2 sequences are MNHEY and SVGAGI. V lost 6 bases and J lost 3; bases outside the gene matches: 6. This CDR3 region has 14 residues. CDR3 sequence (DNA): TGTGCCAGCAGCTTAGCGGGGGCCCGCTACGAGCAGTACTTC. Translating it yields CASSLAGARYEQYF.

V usage is TRBV12-3 or TRBV12-4 and J usage is TRBJ1-2, with a possible D match to TRBD1 (6 bases). Between the trimmed V and J ends, which lost 8 bases and 6 bases, there was a span of 19 bases. CDR3 length: 14 residues. Written as DNA, the CDR3 is TGTGCCAGCGGCCCCCTCGGCAGGGGTGATGGCTACACCTTC. It encodes CASGPLGRGDGYTF.

This clonotype was detected many times. The chain has TRBV30 and TRBJ1-2, with 7 bases identical to TRBD1. The V segment lost 7 bases and the J segment 4 bases; nucleotides outside the gene matches: 6. CDR3 length: 12 amino acids. The V gene's germline CDR1 is GTSNPN and CDR2 SVGIG (reference sequence). CDR3 DNA: TGTGCCTCCAGACAGGGAACCTATGGCTACACCTTC. It translates to CASRQGTYGYTF.

This clonotype was observed at least ten times. V and J are TRBV5-1 and TRBJ2-5; a possible D gene is TRBD1 (5 bases). Germline-derived CDR1 and CDR2 are SGHRS and YFSETQ. Trimming cost V 0 bases and J 7 bases, with 10 bases left between them. The CDR3 sequence is 13 residues long. The CDR3 bases are TGCGCCAGCAGCTTGGACAGAAGGGGGACCCAGTACTTC. Translation: CASSLDRRGTQYF. Supplemented by reference TRBV5-1 and TRBJ2-5, the full variable domain reads KAGVTQTPRYLIKTRGQQVTLSCSPISGHRSVSWYQQTPGQGLQFLFEYFSETQRNKGNFPGRFSGRQFSNSRSEMNVSTLELGDSALYLCASSLDRRGTQYFGPGTRLLVL.

This rearrangement joins TRBV5-1 to TRBJ1-3; a weak D match, TRBD1 (6 bases). V was pared by 0 bases and J by 0 bases, with 10 bases between. In germline, CDR1 is SGHRS, CDR2 YFSETQ. The CDR3 contains 16 residues. The CDR3 DNA reads TGCGCCAGCAGCTTGGCCCCAGGGGCCTCTGGAAACACCATATATTTT. Translation gives CASSLAPGASGNTIYF.

There are many counts of this clonotype. The chain has TRBV7-2 and TRBJ2-5, with 13 bases matching TRBD2. This CDR3 spans 16 amino acids. Per the germline V gene, CDR1 is SGHTA and CDR2 is FQGNSA. V was pared by 5 bases and J by 4 bases, with 7 bases of the junction left unmatched. DNA of the CDR3: TGTGCCAGCAGCCCGCGGACTAGCGGGGGTCGAGAGACCCAGTACTTC. As protein: CASSPRTSGGRETQYF.

This clonotype appeared many times. V usage is TRBV6-5 and J usage is TRBJ1-6; no clear D. This CDR3 contains 13 residues. Per the germline V gene, CDR1 is MNHEY and CDR2 is SVGAGI. Trimming removed 8 bases from V and 6 bases from J, with 11 bases in between. The CDR3 is CASWLSGNSPLHF. The CDR3 DNA reads TGTGCCAGCTGGCTGAGCGGTAATTCACCCCTCCACTTT.

This clonotype was seen repeatedly, ten times or more. The rearrangement links TRBV19 to TRBJ2-5; tentative D call: TRBD1 (5 bases). V lost 10 bases and J 0 bases, leaving 12 bases between the germline ends. CDR3 size: 13 residues. The V gene's germline CDR1 is LNHDA and CDR2 SQIVND (reference sequence). The CDR3: CATLGRYQETQYF. The CDR3 bases are TGTGCCACATTGGGGCGCTACCAAGAGACCCAGTACTTC.

This clonotype was counted many times. CDR3 nucleotide sequence: TGTGCCAGCAGCTGGCCCCGACAGGAGCAGTACTTC. This gives the protein CASSWPRQEQYF. The chain recombines TRBV7-3 with TRBJ2-7; tentative D call: TRBD1 (5 bases). The germline gives CDR1 SGHTA, CDR2 FQGTGA. Trimming shortened V by 4 bases and J by 7 bases, and 11 bases separated the two germline ends. The CDR3 is made up of 12 amino acids.

This clonotype was recorded many times. The V call is TRBV4-2, the J call TRBJ2-5; D tentatively reads TRBD1 or TRBD2 (5 bases each). The CDR3 runs to 17 residues. V dropped 3 bases and J dropped 1 base, with 18 bases sitting between them. Germline V gene lookup returns CDR1 LGHNA and CDR2 YNFKEQ. CDR3 nucleotide sequence: TGTGCCAGCAGCCATGATTCCGGGACCAGATTCCAAGAGACCCAGTACTTC. This sequence encodes CASSHDSGTRFQETQYF.

This clonotype was picked up a small number of times. The chain couples TRBV12-3 or TRBV12-4 to TRBJ2-5; D gene ambiguous. The CDR3 loop spans 12 amino acids. With 6 bases removed from V and 9 bases from J, the gap between germline ends came to 14 bases. The CDR3: CASRPLVGAQYF. CDR3 nucleotides: TGTGCCAGCAGGCCCCTTGTTGGGGCCCAGTACTTC.

This clonotype came up many times. The chain combines TRBV2 with TRBJ2-7; 10 nucleotides agree with TRBD1. From germline, CDR1 is SNHLY and CDR2 FYNNEI. Trimming removed 11 bases from V and 3 bases from J; junction bases left unmatched: 4. The CDR3 has 12 residues. CDR3 in DNA: TGTGCCGGCCGGACAGGGGGCTACGAGCAGTACTTC. Protein product: CAGRTGGYEQYF.

There are many counts of this clonotype. This chain connects TRBV6-5 to TRBJ1-5; D gene ambiguous. V was shortened by 2 bases and J by 7 bases, with 9 bases between the two germline ends. Germline-derived CDR1 and CDR2 are MNHEY and SVGAGI. This CDR3 is built from 13 residues. The CDR3 loop reads CASSYQMGQPQHF. CDR3 DNA sequence: TGTGCCAGCAGTTACCAGATGGGCCAGCCCCAGCATTTT.

This clonotype was observed a few times. The rearrangement uses TRBV4-1 and TRBJ1-1; D gene uncertain. CDR3 length equals 15 residues. Trimming removed 0 bases from V and 3 bases from J, with 11 bases in between. The V gene's germline CDR1 is MGHRA and CDR2 YSYEKL. The DNA of the CDR3 is TGCGCCAGCAGCCAAGATCTATGGGGTTACACTGAAGCTTTCTTT. This sequence encodes CASSQDLWGYTEAFF.

This clonotype was seen at least ten times. The chain combines TRBV11-2 with TRBJ2-7, with 9 positions matching TRBD1. CDR3 size: 14 residues. The germline CDR1 and CDR2 sequences are SGHAT and FQNNGV. Trimming took 8 bases from V and 3 from J; bases not matched to a gene: 8. CDR3 sequence: CASSGDREGYEQYF. CDR3 bases: TGTGCCAGCTCCGGGGACAGGGAGGGCTACGAGCAGTACTTC.

This clonotype was seen repeatedly, ten times or more. The chain combines TRBV7-8 with TRBJ1-2, with D maybe TRBD1 (5 bases). V was cut by 8 bases and J by 2 bases, with 12 bases left in between. The CDR3 sequence is 13 residues long. Germline V gene data show CDR1 as SGHVS and CDR2 as FQNEAQ. CDR3 DNA sequence: TGTGCCAGCCACCCGCCAGGGAACTATGGCTACACCTTC. Residues: CASHPPGNYGYTF.

Ten or more counts support this clonotype. The chain carries TRBV6-1 and TRBJ2-7; 10 positions match TRBD1. Germline CDR1 MNHNS, CDR2 SASEGT. CDR3 length: 17 amino acids. J gave up 9 bases and V 3 bases, and 17 bases lay outside the gene matches. Here the CDR3 reads CASSEGEGGQGPLGQYF. In nucleotides, the CDR3 is TGTGCCAGCAGTGAGGGCGAGGGGGGACAGGGGCCCCTCGGGCAGTACTTC.

This clonotype was counted at least ten times. This sequence joins TRBV28 and TRBJ1-2, with D perhaps TRBD1 (5 bases). V was cut by 6 bases and J by 5 bases, with 13 bases left in between. Germline V gene data show CDR1 as MDHEN and CDR2 as SYDVKM. The CDR3 extends over 13 amino acids. The chain's CDR3 is CASSTGPRYGYTF. The CDR3, as DNA: TGTGCCAGCAGCACGGGACCGCGATATGGCTACACCTTC.

In its sample, this clonotype was seen many times. J is TRBJ2-5 and V is TRBV18; D not certain. The CDR3 length is 13 residues. V was pared by 3 bases and J by 3 bases, with 8 bases between. In germline, CDR1 is KGHSH, CDR2 LQKENI. The CDR3 loop is CASSPFLKETQYF. The DNA for the CDR3 is TGTGCCAGCTCACCTTTTCTAAAAGAGACCCAGTACTTC. Combining the CDR3 with reference TRBV18 and TRBJ2-5 gives the whole variable domain NAGVMQNPRHLVRRRGQEARLRCSPMKGHSHVYWYRQLPEEGLKFMVYLQKENIIDESGMPKERFSAEFPKEGPSILRIQQVVRGDSAAYFCASSPFLKETQYFGPGTRLLVL.